What follows are 9 T cell receptor beta chains derived from one specimen sequenced in a study of shared clonotypes between healthy human individuals (dated by TCRdb to the early 2020s). The method was the immunoSEQ multiplex PCR assay. What TCRdb holds here is the immuneACCESS table cut down to in-frame rearrangements. Part of the clones is not present; checked against another copy, under half of the missing clones reflect an unresolved V gene, and the others are unexplained. The sample records about 2.2 million clones, roughly 93% of which are singletons. Of the sample, 1.5% to 2% falls within the top ten clones. CD8 naive samples consisted of CD45RO-negative cells that were positively selected for CCR7, yielding a CD45RA+CCR7+ population without TemRA cells. Sequences were obtained from naive CD8+ T cells from PBMCs. Explained via the paper, the cell subset or site label denotes: CD45RA+CCR7+. Every receptor here comes from a man aged 18 to 29 in good health. Some clones in this sample may be carry-over from other donors' samples.

This clone was recorded only once. V gene TRBV4-3 combines with J gene TRBJ2-7; 10 bases are shared with TRBD2. Germline lookup yields CDR1 LGHNA and CDR2 YSLEER. This CDR3 contains 14 residues. Unmatched junction bases numbered 3, after V lost 4 bases and J lost 3 bases. CDR3 sequence reads: CASSPSGRDYEQYF. The CDR3 nucleotides read TGCGCCAGCAGCCCGAGCGGGAGGGACTACGAGCAGTACTTC.

On this clone: Other DNA sequences of this sample code for an identical CDR3. The chain is built from TRBV11-2 and TRBJ2-1, with unresolved D. V was pared by 5 bases and J by 8 bases, with 13 bases between. This CDR3 comprises 13 residues. Germline CDR1 reads SGHAT; CDR2 reads FQNNGV. CDR3 in amino acids: CASSPRRRDEQFF. CDR3 sequence (DNA): TGTGCCAGCAGCCCGCGGCGTCGGGATGAGCAGTTCTTC.

The CDR3 sequence: CASSTRTGSGNTIYF. The CDR3 nucleotides read TGTGCCAGCAGCACCAGGACAGGTTCTGGAAACACCATATATTTT. V and J are TRBV7-8 and TRBJ1-3; 7 bases agree with TRBD1. CDR1 SGHVS and CDR2 FQNEAQ come from the germline V gene. The CDR3 has 15 amino acids. V was pared by 5 bases and J by 1 base, with 5 bases of the junction left unmatched.

This clone has a single count. In DNA form, the CDR3 reads TGCGCCAGCAGTGAGAGGGTGAGGGAGGGCCGGAAGCATGAGCAGTTCTTC. This sequence encodes CASSERVREGRKHEQFF. The chain is built from TRBV10-2 and TRBJ2-1; 7 nucleotides align to TRBD2. The CDR3 consists of 17 residues. V lost 2 bases, J lost 8 bases, and 15 bases stayed unmatched. Germline V lookup: CDR1 WSHSY, CDR2 SAAADI.

The V gene is TRBV2, the J gene TRBJ2-1; D is unresolved. Germline-derived CDR1 and CDR2 are SNHLY and FYNNEI. CDR3 length: 13 residues. The V gene lost 7 bases and the J gene lost 0 bases, with 7 bases spanning the gap. CDR3 in amino acids: CASILSSYNEQFF. The CDR3 nucleotides are TGTGCCAGCATCCTGAGCTCCTACAATGAGCAGTTCTTC.

V gene TRBV7-9 combines with J gene TRBJ1-1; 10 nucleotides match TRBD1. The length of the CDR3 is 14 residues. CDR1 SEHNR and CDR2 FQNEAQ come from the germline V gene (reference sequence). With 1 base clipped from V and 8 bases from J, the junction kept 4 bases outside the gene matches. CDR3 residues: CASSLDAGQGEAFF. The CDR3 bases are TGTGCCAGCAGCTTAGATGCGGGACAGGGGGAAGCTTTCTTT.

This rearrangement joins TRBV27 to TRBJ2-3, with a possible D match to TRBD1 (5 bases). This CDR3 is 13 amino acids long. Germline lookup yields CDR1 MNHEY and CDR2 SMNVEV (reference sequence). Trimming pared 7 bases from V and 2 bases from J, leaving 10 bases between. CDR3 DNA: TGTGCCAGCAAGCCAGGGTTCACAGATACGCAGTATTTT. The encoded protein is CASKPGFTDTQYF.

The rearrangement uses TRBV29-1 and TRBJ2-7; D tentatively fits TRBD1 or TRBD2 (5 bases each). The germline V gene encodes CDR1 SQVTM and CDR2 ANQGSEA. The CDR3 has 12 residues. The CDR3 protein is CSAWDGTYEQYF. The CDR3 bases are TGCAGTGCCTGGGACGGTACCTACGAGCAGTACTTC.

V usage is TRBV4-1 and J usage is TRBJ2-7; perhaps TRBD1 as D (6 bases). The CDR3 loop spans 15 amino acids. The V gene's germline CDR1 is MGHRA and CDR2 YSYEKL. The V end was cut by 5 bases, the J end by 0 bases, with 14 bases between. The CDR3 sequence is CASSDRDTHSYEQYF. CDR3 nucleotide sequence: TGCGCCAGCAGCGACCGGGACACCCACTCCTACGAGCAGTACTTC.